This TCR beta chain was sequenced for a study of shared clonotypes between healthy human individuals. Background on the study: In total, the donors were two women and a few men aged 18 to 49.

TCRdb's copy holds only in-frame clones and misses some; the assay was immunoSEQ multiplex PCR. The table has some 2.3 million clones, approximately 95% seen once. Material: naive CD4+ T cells from PBMCs. The sample's subset: CD45RA+ positively selected. The receptor's source is a man younger than 35 in good health. Some clones in this sample may be carry-over from other donors' samples.

CDR3 bases: TGTGCCAGCAGCTCCCTACAGGGGTACGAGCAGTACTTC. Amino acids: CASSSLQGYEQYF. V is TRBV7-2 and J is TRBJ2-7, with 7 bases matching TRBD1. CDR1 and CDR2 (germline): SGHTA, FQGNSA. The J segment lost 4 bases and the V segment lost 4 bases, leaving 4 bases of the junction unmatched. This CDR3 spans 13 amino acids.